This TCR beta chain was profiled in a study of early T cells in non-severe SARS-CoV-2 infection. Study information: Bulk RNA taken from unsorted whole blood was sequenced, leaving chains unpaired.

Trimming removed 7 bases at V and 1 base at J, with 8 bases between. Germline V gives CDR1 SGHTA, CDR2 FQGTGA. The CDR3 has 14 amino acids. This clonotype was found a few times. Each cDNA molecule carried a unique molecular identifier. TCRdb reprocessed the 5' RACE reads with MiXCR, giving one entry per CDR3 protein. The table shows 65,000 to 75,000 distinct CDR3 sequences, with around 13% occurring only once. The sequenced sample was whole blood. The source of this sequence is an adult who was a healthcare worker with PCR-confirmed SARS-CoV-2 infection or an uninfected control (not recorded which). The chain carries TRBV7-3 and TRBJ2-6, with a tentative D call TRBD1 (6 bases). CDR3 DNA sequence: TGTGCCAGCAAACAGGGTTCTGGGGCCAACGTCCTGACTTTC. The encoded protein is CASKQGSGANVLTF.